These 18 T cell receptor beta chains share one sample of origin, sequenced in a study of control samples from healthy donors and cancer patients. The assay was immunoSEQ multiplex PCR, and TCRdb's table has in-frame clones only and misses some. The sample holds around 70,000 clones, over 90% seen once. The sample taken for sequencing was blood. The source is a woman aged 25 to 39 in good health.

Note on this clone: The sample holds other DNA sequences that translate to the same CDR3. The V call is TRBV5-1, the J call TRBJ2-2; TRBD2 aligns across 16 bases. The CDR3 sequence is 17 residues long. The trim removed 4 bases at V and 7 bases at J, leaving 7 bases unmatched. Germline V lookup: CDR1 SGHRS, CDR2 YFSETQ. As DNA, the CDR3 is TGCGCCAGCAGCCCGGGACTAGCGGGGGGGCAGATCGGGGAGCTGTTTTTT. Residues: CASSPGLAGGQIGELFF. The variable domain in full, completed from reference TRBV5-1 and TRBJ2-2, reads KAGVTQTPRYLIKTRGQQVTLSCSPISGHRSVSWYQQTPGQGLQFLFEYFSETQRNKGNFPGRFSGRQFSNSRSEMNVSTLELGDSALYLCASSPGLAGGQIGELFFGEGSRLTVL.

The chain recombines TRBV18 with TRBJ2-2; TRBD2 might be the D (5 bases). Trimming took 6 bases from V and 5 from J, leaving 13 bases between them. The CDR3 consists of 14 residues. Per the germline V gene, CDR1 is KGHSH and CDR2 is LQKENI. CDR3: CASSPGEVTGELFF. For the CDR3, the DNA is TGTGCCAGCTCCCCCGGGGAAGTGACCGGGGAGCTGTTTTTT.

V is TRBV5-1 and J is TRBJ1-6; D is ambiguous. The CDR3 length is 16 residues. The germline V gene has CDR1 SGHRS and CDR2 YFSETQ. Trimming removed 0 bases at V and 9 bases at J, with 16 bases between. The CDR3 DNA is TGCGCCAGCAGCTTGGTCGAGGTCCACGGAAGTTCACCCCTCCACTTT. Residues: CASSLVEVHGSSPLHF.

V usage is TRBV4-1 and J usage is TRBJ1-2, with 10 bases aligning to TRBD1. Germline-derived CDR1 and CDR2 are MGHRA and YSYEKL. This CDR3 has 16 amino acids. Trimming removed 2 bases from V and 8 bases from J; junction bases left unmatched: 11. The CDR3 bases are TGCGCCAGCAGCCAACAAAAAGACAGGGGGCTAGGAGGCTACACCTTC. Translating gives CASSQQKDRGLGGYTF.

The chain is built from TRBV7-8 and TRBJ1-1, with D possibly matching TRBD1 (5 bases). The CDR3 loop spans 18 amino acids. Trimming removed 3 bases at V and 1 base at J, with 21 bases between. Germline CDR1 SGHVS, CDR2 FQNEAQ. For the CDR3, the DNA is TGTGCCAGCAGCTTGGGGAAGGGGAGGGCAGGGAGGAACACTGAAGCTTTCTTT. Translating it yields CASSLGKGRAGRNTEAFF.

This clone was seen a handful of times. The CDR3 nucleotides read TGTGCCAGCAGCTTAGAACAGGGTGGTGAGCAGTTCTTC. Translating gives CASSLEQGGEQFF. This chain joins TRBV7-9 and TRBJ2-1; tentative D call: TRBD1 (6 bases). CDR1 SEHNR and CDR2 FQNEAQ come from the germline V gene (reference sequence). Deletions cut 1 base from V and 9 bases from J, with 10 bases between. The CDR3 contains 13 residues.

V is TRBV5-1 and J is TRBJ2-2; D not certain. The V gene's germline CDR1 is SGHRS and CDR2 YFSETQ. The CDR3 sequence is 16 residues long. V was shortened by 0 bases and J by 4 bases, with 13 bases between the two germline ends. The CDR3 DNA sequence: TGCGCCAGCAGCTTGGGTGTGAGGACCGGCACCGGGGAGCTGTTTTTT. Translating gives CASSLGVRTGTGELFF.

V is TRBV12-3 or TRBV12-4 and J is TRBJ1-2; the D gene is possibly TRBD1 (5 bases). With 6 bases removed from V and 2 bases from J, the gap between germline ends came to 10 bases. The CDR3 runs 13 residues. DNA of the CDR3: TGTGCCAGCAGCTCAGGGTTGAACTATGGCTACACCTTC. Amino acids: CASSSGLNYGYTF.

The V and J genes are TRBV11-2 and TRBJ1-2; tentatively, D is TRBD1 (5 bases). Trimming shortened V by 0 bases and J by 5 bases, and 10 bases separated the two germline ends. Germline V gene sequence: CDR1 SGHAT, CDR2 FQNNGV. The CDR3 consists of 14 residues. The CDR3 here is CASSLDRASYGYTF. The CDR3 nucleotides are TGTGCCAGCAGCTTAGACAGGGCTTCTTATGGCTACACCTTC.

The V gene is TRBV14, the J gene TRBJ1-1; D gene uncertain. Trimming stripped 6 bases from V and 5 bases from J, with 19 bases between. Germline assignment: CDR1 SGHDN and CDR2 FVKESK. This CDR3 contains 15 residues. The CDR3 DNA sequence: TGTGCCAGCAGTTCCACGGGGTTCGTTAGGACTGAAGCTTTCTTT. Translated: CASSSTGFVRTEAFF.

This sequence joins TRBV21-1 and TRBJ2-1; the table names TRBD2, a call not compared with the DNA. TRBV21-1 is designated a pseudogene. There are 17 residues in the CDR3. CDR3: CASTTRGRLADNNEQFF. CDR3 bases: TGTGCCAGCACAACACGCGGGCGGCTAGCGGACAACAATGAGCAGTTCTTC.

The rearrangement uses TRBV7-3 and TRBJ2-1; 9 positions agree with TRBD2. The J segment lost 5 bases and the V segment lost 3 bases, leaving 2 bases of the junction unmatched. Germline V gene lookup returns CDR1 SGHTA and CDR2 FQGTGA. The CDR3 runs 14 residues. CDR3 in amino acids: CASSLAGGHNEQFF. The CDR3, as DNA: TGTGCCAGCAGCTTGGCGGGGGGGCACAATGAGCAGTTCTTC.

The rearrangement uses TRBV10-3 and TRBJ2-1, with D hard to call. The CDR3 covers 14 residues. Germline V lookup: CDR1 ENHRY, CDR2 SYGVKD. V shed 0 bases and J shed 5 bases, with 8 bases lying between them. CDR3 sequence: CAISESADDNEQFF. The CDR3 DNA follows: TGTGCCATCAGTGAGTCTGCTGATGACAATGAGCAGTTCTTC.

The rearrangement links TRBV11-2 to TRBJ1-1, with D tentatively TRBD1 (5 bases). V shed 5 bases and J shed 2 bases, with 15 bases lying between them. CDR3 length equals 15 residues. The germline CDR1 and CDR2 sequences are SGHAT and FQNNGV. The CDR3 DNA sequence: TGTGCCAGCAGCCTACGGGGACTCATAAACACTGAAGCTTTCTTT. Protein: CASSLRGLINTEAFF.

V is TRBV3-1 (or the pseudogene TRBV3-2) and J is TRBJ1-6; D unresolved. Germline V gene data show CDR1 as LGHDT and CDR2 as YNNKEL (reference sequence). The CDR3 totals 14 residues. The ends were cut back, 5 bases at V and 7 bases at J, with 12 bases in the middle. The CDR3: CASSLRVLNSPLHF. CDR3 bases: TGTGCCAGCAGCTTACGGGTCTTAAATTCACCCCTCCACTTT.

This rearrangement joins TRBV7-9 to TRBJ1-2; D is unresolved. CDR3 length: 14 residues. CDR1 is SEHNR, CDR2 FQNEAQ, per germline (reference sequence). V was cut by 7 bases and J by 1 base, with 13 bases left in between. The CDR3 DNA is TGTGCCAGCACCCACTGGACGGATAACTATGGCTACACCTTC. It yields the protein CASTHWTDNYGYTF.

CDR3 residues: CASSLAFLRIRLPPGTLYGYTF. The CDR3 DNA reads as TGTGCCAGCAGCTTAGCTTTTTTGCGCATCCGTCTACCGCCCGGGACACTCTATGGCTACACCTTC. The rearrangement joins TRBV7-2 to TRBJ1-2; a weak D match, TRBD1 (6 bases). The CDR3 loop spans 22 amino acids. Trimming cost V 0 bases and J 4 bases, with 33 bases left between them. The germline CDR1 and CDR2 sequences are SGHTA and FQGNSA.

The CDR3 coding sequence is TGTGCCAGCAGCCTGGCGGGGCAAGGAGGGCTGTTTTTT. This encodes CASSLAGQGGLFF. The V and J genes are TRBV11-2 and TRBJ1-4; D perhaps matches TRBD1 (5 bases). Per the germline V gene, CDR1 is SGHAT and CDR2 is FQNNGV. The CDR3 sequence is 13 residues long. Trimming removed 5 bases from V and 14 bases from J, with 18 bases in between. Based on the CDR3 plus reference TRBV11-2 and TRBJ1-4, the full variable domain is EAGVAQSPRYKIIEKRQSVAFWCNPISGHATLYWYQQILGQGPKLLIQFQNNGVVDDSQLPKDRFSAERLKGVDSTLKIQPAKLEDSAVYLCASSLAGQGGLFFGSGTQLSVL.